This T cell receptor beta chain was sequenced during a study of blood T cell repertoires in COVID-19. On the study more broadly: There were acute and convalescent COVID-19 samples, and they came from the United States, Italy and Spain.

Repertoires were generated with immunoSEQ multiplex PCR, while TCRdb's copy carries only in-frame clones and drops some. This table has approximately 150,000 clones, 84% appearing once. Enrolment of Seattle patients took place during active infection, and they were followed longitudinally. Germline V gene data show CDR1 as MNHEY and CDR2 as SMNVEV (reference sequence). The V segment lost 5 bases and the J segment 6 bases; nucleotides outside the gene matches: 14. The CDR3 spans 16 residues. Sequenced sample: peripheral blood. The V gene is TRBV27, the J gene TRBJ2-5, with 8 nucleotides matching TRBD1. The clonotype comes from a woman over 75 with COVID-19, enrolled during active disease. CDR3 nucleotides: TGTGCCAGCAGTCTTCGGAGAGGACAGGGTGCGCAGACCCAGTACTTC. The encoded protein is CASSLRRGQGAQTQYF.